These T cell receptor beta chains were read from a single sample in a study of blood T cell repertoires in COVID-19. The protocol was immunoSEQ multiplex PCR, while the TCRdb copy is restricted to in-frame clones and leaves out a portion. In the table there are about 130,000 clones, roughly nine tenths of which are singletons. The sample comprised peripheral blood. These receptors were collected from a man aged 55 to 69 with COVID-19, enrolled during active disease. Both conserved end residues are part of each CDR3. A D gene is named only where the DNA matches it firmly. A row's size may be missing; if present it is once, few, many or a size class.

clone size	D gene	V gene	J gene	CDR3 DNA	CDR3 protein
-	TRBD1	TRBV28	TRBJ1-1	TGTGCCAGCATCCTGGGACAGGGGAGGGGTACTGAAGCTTTCTTT	CASILGQGRGTEAFF
-	TRBD2	TRBV4-1	TRBJ2-2	TGCGCCAGCAGCCCGACGGGACTAGCGGTCGGGGAGCTGTTTTTT	CASSPTGLAVGELFF
few	TRBD2	TRBV7-9	TRBJ2-7	TGTGCCAGCAGCTTAGCCCTTAGCGGGAGCTTGACCTACGAGCAGTACTTC	CASSLALSGSLTYEQYF
-	-	TRBV21-1	TRBJ1-5	TGTGCCAGCAGCAAATGGGACAGGGGGGGCAATCAGCCCCAGCATTTT	CASSKWDRGGNQPQHF
-	TRBD1	TRBV6-5	TRBJ1-6	TGTGCCAGCAGTTATACGGGACAGGCGCTCCACTTT	CASSYTGQALHF
once	-	TRBV12-3/TRBV12-4	TRBJ2-1	TGTGCCAGCAGTTCAGGGGACTACAATGAGCAGTTCTTC	CASSSGDYNEQFF
-	TRBD1	TRBV30	TRBJ2-1	TGTGCCTGGAGTCGGACAGGCAATGAGCAGTTCTTC	CAWSRTGNEQFF
-	TRBD2	TRBV2	TRBJ2-7	TGTGCCAGCAGTGAAGAAGCGGGAGTCCACGAGCAGTACTTC	CASSEEAGVHEQYF
-	-	TRBV19	TRBJ2-3	TGTGCCAGTACCTCATTAGCAGGAGGGGCAGATACGCAGTATTTT	CASTSLAGGADTQYF
-	TRBD2	TRBV2	TRBJ2-1	TGTGCCAGCAGTGAAAGGGGTCTAGCGGGGGGCAGCTCCTACAATGAGCAGTTCTTC	CASSERGLAGGSSYNEQFF
few	-	TRBV12-3/TRBV12-4	TRBJ1-2	TGTGCCAGCAGTTTATCTCTATCGGGCTACACCTTC	CASSLSLSGYTF
-	-	TRBV7-3	TRBJ1-6	TGTGCCAGCAGAAACTCTCTAGCGAGAAATTCACCCCTCCACTTT	CASRNSLARNSPLHF
-	-	TRBV30	TRBJ2-1	TGTGCCTGGAAGCGGAACTCCTACAATGAGCAGTTCTTC	CAWKRNSYNEQFF
-	TRBD2	TRBV27	TRBJ2-5	TGTGCCAGCAGTGCAATTAGCGGGAGGGCGAAGACCCAGTACTTC	CASSAISGRAKTQYF
-	TRBD1	TRBV11-3	TRBJ1-6	TGTGCCAGCAGCTCCCGGGACAGGGGTACACCCCTCCACTTT	CASSSRDRGTPLHF
-	TRBD1	TRBV25-1	TRBJ1-4	TGTGCCAGCAGTGAAGAGGGGGCGGAGGAAAAACTGTTTTTT	CASSEEGAEEKLFF
-	-	TRBV2	TRBJ2-7	TGTGCCAGCAGTTCTAGATACTTATCCTACGAGCAGTACTTC	CASSSRYLSYEQYF
-	TRBD1	TRBV11-3	TRBJ2-1	TGTGCCAGCAGCAAAGAGGGGACAGGGGAGAATGAGCAGTTCTTC	CASSKEGTGENEQFF
-	TRBD1	TRBV5-1	TRBJ1-6	TGCGCCAGCAGCTTCGGGACAGGGGGTCTCGGTTCCTATAATTCACCCCTCCACTTT	CASSFGTGGLGSYNSPLHF
-	-	TRBV10-3	TRBJ2-5	TGTGCCATCAGTGCATCAGCGGGCCAAGAGACCCAGTACTTC	CAISASAGQETQYF
-	-	TRBV5-1	TRBJ1-6	TGCGCCAGCAGCTTGGAACCCCTCGGTGGTAATTCACCCCTCCACTTT	CASSLEPLGGNSPLHF
-	-	TRBV6-6	TRBJ1-6	TGTGCCAGCAGTTACGGCAATTCACCCCTCCACTTT	CASSYGNSPLHF
-	-	TRBV29-1	TRBJ1-2	TGCAGCGTCCCGATCCGCCCAGGGAACTATGGCTACACCTTC	CSVPIRPGNYGYTF
-	TRBD1	TRBV6-6	TRBJ2-4	TGTGCCAGCAGTACCGGGACAGGGGCCAAAAACATTCAGTACTTC	CASSTGTGAKNIQYF
once	TRBD1	TRBV5-5	TRBJ2-5	TGTGCCAGCAGCTGGGACGGACAGGGGAAAGAGACCCAGTACTTC	CASSWDGQGKETQYF
-	-	TRBV11-3	TRBJ2-3	TGTGCCAGCAGCCGTGTTTCTAGCACAGATACGCAGTATTTT	CASSRVSSTDTQYF
few	-	TRBV7-8	TRBJ1-2	TGTGCCAGCAGCTTAGTATCGGGGGAAGCTAACTATGGCTACACCTTC	CASSLVSGEANYGYTF
-	-	TRBV6-2/TRBV6-3	TRBJ1-4	TGTGCCAGCAGCCTACACGGGGAAGAGGCTAATGAAAAACTGTTTTTT	CASSLHGEEANEKLFF
-	-	TRBV30	TRBJ1-3	TGTGCCTGGAGCCCTGTTGGGTGGGACAACTCTGGAAACACCATATATTTT	CAWSPVGWDNSGNTIYF
-	-	TRBV7-7	TRBJ2-5	TGTGCTAGCAGCCCACGGGTGGCAGAGACCCAGTACTTC	CASSPRVAETQYF
-	-	TRBV6-5	TRBJ1-3	TGTGCCAGCAGCGCGGGCCTTGGAAACACCATATATTTT	CASSAGLGNTIYF
-	TRBD1	TRBV9	TRBJ2-3	TGTGCCAGCAGCCCCCGGGACAGGAGGGCAGATACGCAGTATTTT	CASSPRDRRADTQYF
-	-	TRBV7-8	TRBJ2-7	TGTGCCAGCAGCCACCCCCGGGGGACGCAGTACTTC	CASSHPRGTQYF
-	-	TRBV11-3	TRBJ1-2	TGTGCCAGCAGCTTAGATAGCCTTAACTATGGCTACACCTTC	CASSLDSLNYGYTF
-	TRBD2	TRBV7-6	TRBJ2-1	TGTGCCAGCAGCTTAGCCGGGACTAGCGGGAGAAATAGGTTGAATGAGCAGTTCTTC	CASSLAGTSGRNRLNEQFF
-	-	TRBV4-1	TRBJ2-7	TGCGCCAGCAGCCAAGGAGTCGAGGAGAGATCCTACGAGCAGTACTTC	CASSQGVEERSYEQYF
-	-	TRBV25-1	TRBJ2-5	TGTGCCAGCGCCTTAGCTGAGACCCAGTACTTC	CASALAETQYF
-	-	TRBV12-5	TRBJ2-7	TGTGCTAGTGCCCTCGGGGGGCCGGCCTACGAGCAGTACTTC	CASALGGPAYEQYF
-	TRBD1	TRBV24-1	TRBJ2-5	TGTGCCACCAGTGAAAGGACAGGCCCCCAAGAGACCCAGTACTTC	CATSERTGPQETQYF
-	TRBD2	TRBV4-2	TRBJ2-3	TGTGCCAGCAGCCAAGCTCAAGCGGGAGTAGCAGATACGCAGTATTTT	CASSQAQAGVADTQYF
-	TRBD2	TRBV5-4	TRBJ2-1	TGTGCCAGCAGCCCCCCGGGACTAGCTGGGGGCAATGAGCAGTTCTTC	CASSPPGLAGGNEQFF
-	TRBD1	TRBV5-4	TRBJ2-7	TGTGCCAGCAGCTTGGGAGACAGGGCCTACGAGCAGTACTTC	CASSLGDRAYEQYF
-	TRBD1	TRBV28	TRBJ1-2	TGTGCCAGCAGTTGGGGGAACAGGGGGCAAGGTGGCTACACCTTC	CASSWGNRGQGGYTF
-	-	TRBV7-2	TRBJ2-1	TGTGCCAGCAGCTCCTCCGGGCAGGGGGGTGATGAGCAGTTCTTC	CASSSSGQGGDEQFF
-	TRBD2	TRBV2	TRBJ2-1	TGTGCCAGCAGTGGAGGGACTAGCGGGAGATGGTTCTTC	CASSGGTSGRWFF
-	TRBD1	TRBV11-3	TRBJ1-5	TGTGCCAGCAGCCCCGGGACAGGGCCCAATCAGCCCCAGCATTTT	CASSPGTGPNQPQHF
-	-	TRBV5-1	TRBJ2-1	TGCGCCAGCAGCTTGGCTTCCGGTACGGACAATGAGCAGTTCTTC	CASSLASGTDNEQFF
-	-	TRBV12-3/TRBV12-4	TRBJ1-2	TGTGCCAGCACCCCGGGAAGGACTTATGGCTACACCTTC	CASTPGRTYGYTF
-	-	TRBV9	TRBJ1-1	TGTGCCAGCAGCGTAGGGGGGGAGGAGAACACTGAAGCTTTCTTT	CASSVGGEENTEAFF
once	TRBD1	TRBV24-1	TRBJ2-1	TGTGCCACCAGTGACCCGACAGGGGGATCCTACAATGAGCAGTTCTTC	CATSDPTGGSYNEQFF